The entry below describes one T cell receptor beta chain. The data stem from a study of control samples from healthy donors and cancer patients. Some clones are missing from TCRdb's copy, which holds only in-frame ones; the method was immunoSEQ multiplex PCR. Seen here are some 210,000 clones, around 93% observed once, and the top ten hold about 1.7%. The germline V gene has CDR1 LGHNA and CDR2 YNFKEQ. V lost 0 bases and J 0 bases, leaving 8 bases between the germline ends. This CDR3 contains 16 residues. The sequence was collected from a man aged 25-45 years in good health. Source material: blood. This sequence joins TRBV4-2 and TRBJ1-4; D may be TRBD1 (5 bases). This CDR3 is CASSQDLGATNEKLFF. The DNA for the CDR3 is TGTGCCAGCAGCCAAGATCTAGGGGCAACTAATGAAAAACTGTTTTTT.